A selection of T cell receptor beta chains follows, all from one sample in a study of T cells in Graves' hyperthyroidism and ophthalmopathy. TCRdb used MiXCR to reprocess the multiplex PCR reads, holding one entry per CDR3 protein. The data contain 250,000 to 300,000 distinct CDR3 sequences, 13% of them singletons. The sample consisted of blood. The receptor source for this set is a young woman with Graves' hyperthyroidism that later progressed to Graves' ophthalmopathy. Each CDR3 is given with its conserved first and last residue. D genes are given only for firm matches. Size is stated for part of the rows, as once, few or many counts, or as a class when the clone is expanded.

clone_size,d_call,j_call,v_call,cdr3_aa,cdr3_nt
many,TRBD2,TRBJ2-1,TRBV27,CASSSLAGGFNEQFF,TGTGCCAGCAGTTCATTAGCGGGAGGGTTCAATGAGCAGTTCTTC
.,TRBD1,TRBJ1-2,TRBV14,CASSQRTGVLYGYTF,TGTGCCAGCAGCCAAAGGACAGGGGTCCTCTATGGCTACACCTTC
many,.,TRBJ2-7,TRBV6-5,CASSYGVTYEQYF,TGTGCCAGCAGTTATGGGGTAACCTACGAGCAGTACTTC
many,TRBD2,TRBJ2-2,TRBV27,CASSFLTSGRGNKAGELFF,TGTGCCAGCAGTTTCCTGACTAGCGGGAGGGGAAATAAAGCCGGGGAGCTGTTTTTT
.,TRBD2,TRBJ2-1,TRBV4-1,CASSPPGGVEQFF,TGCGCCAGCAGCCCTCCGGGGGGGGTTGAGCAGTTCTTC
many,.,TRBJ1-5,TRBV6-1,CASSPGSREHF,TGTGCCAGCAGCCCCGGAAGCAGGGAGCATTTT
many,TRBD2,TRBJ2-4,TRBV9,CASSPSGISNIQYF,TGTGCCAGCAGCCCTAGCGGTATCTCGAACATTCAGTACTTC
many,.,TRBJ2-1,TRBV20-1,CSAIGTLGLSYNEQFF,TGCAGTGCTATCGGGACTTTGGGCCTTTCCTACAATGAGCAGTTCTTC
many,TRBD1,TRBJ2-7,TRBV7-9,CASSFVLFSGGEQYF,TGTGCCAGCAGCTTCGTACTGTTTTCAGGGGGCGAGCAGTACTTC
many,TRBD2,TRBJ2-1,TRBV7-8,CASSPTSGSTYNEQFF,TGTGCCAGCAGCCCGACTAGCGGGTCCACCTACAATGAGCAGTTCTTC
many,.,TRBJ2-7,TRBV30,CAWSFHDEQYF,TGTGCCTGGAGTTTCCATGACGAGCAGTACTTC
.,TRBD2,TRBJ2-1,TRBV7-7,CASSLDVAGGYNEQFF,TGTGCTAGCAGCTTAGATGTAGCGGGAGGGTACAATGAGCAGTTCTTC
many,.,TRBJ2-1,TRBV7-2,CASSLQLGNEQFF,TGTGCCAGCAGCCTACAGCTGGGGAATGAGCAGTTCTTC
many,TRBD2,TRBJ2-1,TRBV12-3/TRBV12-4,CASSPRVAGYNEQFF,TGTGCCAGCAGTCCCCGGGTAGCGGGGTACAATGAGCAGTTCTTC
few,.,TRBJ1-3,TRBV6-5,CASSYGQGTGNTIYF,TGTGCCAGCAGTTACGGGCAGGGCACTGGAAACACCATATATTTT
few,TRBD2,TRBJ2-7,TRBV10-2,CASSEYASGDSYEQYF,TGCGCCAGCAGTGAATACGCTAGCGGAGACTCCTACGAGCAGTACTTC
once,TRBD2,TRBJ2-1,TRBV20-1,CSAPIGLAGGDEQFF,TGCAGTGCTCCCATAGGGCTAGCGGGAGGGGATGAGCAGTTCTTC
many,TRBD1,TRBJ2-6,TRBV25-1,CASSGRQGKSGANVLTF,TGTGCCAGCAGTGGCCGACAGGGGAAATCTGGGGCCAACGTCCTGACTTTC
many,.,TRBJ1-4,TRBV30,CAWGTSGEKLFF,TGTGCCTGGGGAACGTCGGGTGAAAAACTGTTTTTT
many,TRBD2,TRBJ2-5,TRBV3-1,CASSQSSGSGETQYF,TGTGCCAGCAGCCAATCGAGCGGGAGTGGGGAGACCCAGTACTTC
many,.,TRBJ1-2,TRBV6-2/TRBV6-3,CASRSRGRGYGYTF,TGTGCCAGCAGAAGTAGGGGCCGGGGGTATGGCTACACCTTC
.,.,TRBJ2-7,TRBV27,CASSAGTLRLNYEQYF,TGTGCCAGCAGTGCCGGGACTTTACGTTTAAACTACGAGCAGTACTTC
many,.,TRBJ2-5,TRBV11-2,CASSLGWDPGHRTQYF,TGTGCCAGCAGCTTAGGTTGGGATCCGGGCCACCGTACCCAGTACTTC
many,TRBD1,TRBJ2-1,TRBV5-6,CASSFGTGRANEQFF,TGTGCCAGCAGCTTTGGGACAGGGAGGGCCAATGAGCAGTTCTTC
many,.,TRBJ1-2,TRBV2,CASSDPGNPYGYTF,TGTGCCAGCAGTGACCCCGGGAACCCATATGGCTACACCTTC
.,.,TRBJ1-2,TRBV20-1,CSAREGADYGYTF,TGCAGTGCTAGAGAAGGGGCGGATTATGGCTACACCTTC
many,TRBD2,TRBJ2-7,TRBV7-2,CASSEALAGGYEQYF,TGTGCCAGCAGCGAAGCCCTAGCGGGAGGGTACGAGCAGTACTTC
many,.,TRBJ1-3,TRBV10-3,CATRQPTSSGNTIYF,TGTGCCACTAGACAGCCGACGAGCTCTGGAAACACCATATATTTT
many,TRBD1,TRBJ2-1,TRBV7-9,CASSLGGQVNYNEQFF,TGTGCCAGCAGCTTAGGGGGACAGGTAAATTACAATGAGCAGTTCTTC
many,TRBD1,TRBJ2-5,TRBV20-1,CSAFGQGVETQYF,TGCAGTGCTTTTGGACAGGGGGTGGAGACCCAGTACTTC
many,.,TRBJ2-3,TRBV3-1,CASSQGGNTDTQYF,TGTGCCAGCAGCCAGGGCGGAAACACAGATACGCAGTATTTT
many,.,TRBJ1-1,TRBV3-1,CASSPSGTMNTEAFF,TGTGCCAGCAGCCCCTCCGGGACAATGAACACTGAAGCTTTCTTT
.,TRBD2,TRBJ2-3,TRBV19,CASTPGLAGVGGMFGTDTQYF,TGTGCCAGTACCCCCGGACTAGCGGGAGTGGGGGGAATGTTCGGCACAGATACGCAGTATTTT
many,TRBD2,TRBJ2-1,TRBV7-9,CASSPYSLAAEQFF,TGTGCCAGCAGCCCCTATTCTCTAGCGGCTGAGCAGTTCTTC
.,.,TRBJ2-4,TRBV19,CASTEGSTKNIQYF,TGTGCCAGTACCGAGGGTTCTACCAAAAACATTCAGTACTTC
many,.,TRBJ2-7,TRBV20-1,CSAPTDVEQYF,TGCAGTGCCCCGACAGATGTCGAGCAGTACTTC
many,TRBD1,TRBJ2-7,TRBV7-9,CASSSQGAPYEQYF,TGTGCCAGCAGCTCGCAGGGGGCCCCCTACGAGCAGTACTTC
.,TRBD1,TRBJ1-5,TRBV19,CAGSSDRELLNQPQHF,TGTGCCGGTAGTTCCGACAGGGAATTACTAAATCAGCCCCAGCATTTT
many,.,TRBJ2-2,TRBV4-3,CASSQETTGTGELFF,TGCGCCAGCAGCCAAGAGACTACCGGCACCGGGGAGCTGTTTTTT
many,.,TRBJ2-6,TRBV7-9,CASTQYMRAGANVLTF,TGTGCCAGCACCCAGTATATGAGGGCTGGGGCCAACGTCCTGACTTTC
many,.,TRBJ2-5,TRBV7-9,CASRSKRNQETQYF,TGTGCCAGCAGATCTAAGCGGAACCAAGAGACCCAGTACTTC
many,TRBD1,TRBJ2-7,TRBV7-6,CASSPQGAAYEQYF,TGTGCCAGCAGCCCACAGGGGGCGGCGTACGAGCAGTACTTC
many,.,TRBJ2-1,TRBV7-2,CASSRSYNEQFF,TGTGCCAGCAGCCGCAGTTACAATGAGCAGTTCTTC
many,TRBD1,TRBJ2-1,TRBV5-4,CASSLLGQGYYNEQFF,TGTGCCAGCAGCTTACTGGGACAGGGTTACTACAATGAGCAGTTCTTC
many,TRBD1,TRBJ2-7,TRBV5-1,CASSATGDHYEQYF,TGCGCCAGCAGCGCGACAGGGGACCACTACGAGCAGTACTTC
few,.,TRBJ2-2,TRBV5-1,CASTQPGAGELFF,TGCGCCAGTACCCAACCCGGGGCGGGGGAGCTGTTTTTT
many,.,TRBJ2-7,TRBV5-1,CASSLANQLYEQYF,TGCGCCAGCAGCTTGGCCAACCAACTATACGAGCAGTACTTC